This TCR beta chain emerged from a study of T-cell reconstitution after alpha-beta-depleted transplantation in children. The V and J ends lost 3 bases and 6 bases respectively, with 11 bases between them. Germline CDR1 reads LGHDT; CDR2 reads YNNKEL (reference sequence). This CDR3 comprises 14 residues. This clonotype was found a few times. Preparation of the TCRbeta library used unique molecular identifiers. MiXCR, run by TCRdb on the PCR reads, gives a single entry per CDR3 protein. Of hundreds of thousands of distinct CDR3 sequences in the sample, about 14% are singletons; the top ten hold about 4.5%.

The chain joins TRBV3-1 to TRBJ2-2; no reliable D call. Source: PBMCs, taken from the stem cell graft. This receptor was identified in a human donor who donated a stem cell graft to a child with Fanconi anemia. The CDR3 is CASSHQPVPGELFF. The CDR3 DNA sequence: TGTGCCAGCAGCCATCAGCCAGTGCCCGGGGAGCTGTTTTTT.